Following are 11 T cell receptor beta chains from one sample sequenced in a study of blood T cell repertoires in COVID-19. TCRdb keeps only in-frame clones here, not all; method: immunoSEQ multiplex PCR. Of tens of thousands of clones detected, roughly nine tenths appear once; the ten largest clones hold roughly 1.3%. Sequencing was performed on peripheral blood. The receptors originated from a man aged 60-69 years with acute or convalescent COVID-19.

The chain recombines TRBV7-2 with TRBJ1-4; weak D call: TRBD1 (5 bases). There are 15 residues in the CDR3. V was cut by 2 bases and J by 7 bases, with 14 bases left in between. Germline V gene lookup returns CDR1 SGHTA and CDR2 FQGNSA. The CDR3 is CASSLQGRVSEKLFF. DNA of the CDR3: TGTGCCAGCAGCTTACAAGGCAGGGTTAGTGAAAAACTGTTTTTT. The complete variable domain, with remaining parts taken from reference TRBV7-2 and TRBJ1-4, reads GAGVSQSPSNKVTEKGKDVELRCDPISGHTALYWYRQSLGQGLEFLIYFQGNSAPDKSGLPSDRFSAERTGGSVSTLTIQRTQQEDSAVYLCASSLQGRVSEKLFFGSGTQLSVL.

The genes are TRBV2 and TRBJ1-3, with D maybe TRBD1 (6 bases). V was clipped by 6 bases and J by 8 bases, with 17 bases between them. This CDR3 comprises 14 residues. The V gene's germline CDR1 is SNHLY and CDR2 FYNNEI. CDR3 sequence reads: CASRTRTDRYTIYF. The CDR3, as DNA: TGTGCCAGCAGGACACGGACAGATAGGTACACCATATATTTT.

This clone appeared a single time. V is TRBV6-5 and J is TRBJ1-6, with TRBD1 identical over 8 bases. V lost 7 bases, J lost 7 bases, and 6 bases stayed unmatched. CDR3 length equals 14 residues. Germline V gives CDR1 MNHEY, CDR2 SVGAGI. CDR3 loop: CASTEQGVNSPLHF. CDR3 in DNA: TGTGCCAGCACCGAACAGGGGGTCAATTCACCCCTCCACTTT.

The chain employs TRBV24-1 and TRBJ2-3, with 12 positions matching TRBD2. Germline trimming cut 3 bases from V and 6 bases from J; bases unmatched to any gene: 6. The CDR3 spans 16 residues. Germline lookup yields CDR1 KGHDR and CDR2 SFDVKD. In DNA form, the CDR3 reads TGTGCCACCAGTGATAACTCCCTAGCGGGGGGGGATACGCAGTATTTT. It specifies CATSDNSLAGGDTQYF.

The genes are TRBV30 and TRBJ1-2; a possible D gene is TRBD1 (6 bases). The CDR3 covers 14 residues. In germline, CDR1 is GTSNPN, CDR2 SVGIG (reference sequence). V was clipped by 5 bases and J by 4 bases, with 17 bases between them. CDR3 in amino acids: CAWHLGQTPYGYTF. The DNA for the CDR3 is TGTGCCTGGCACCTCGGACAGACCCCCTATGGCTACACCTTC. Full variable domain (missing parts from reference TRBV30 and TRBJ1-2): SQTIHQWPATLVQPVGSPLSLECTVEGTSNPNLYWYRQAAGRGLQLLFYSVGIGQISSEVPQNLSASRPQDRQFILSSKKLLLSDSGFYLCAWHLGQTPYGYTFGSGTRLTVV.

The J gene is TRBJ1-3, the V gene TRBV9; D gene ambiguous. Per the germline V gene, CDR1 is SGDLS and CDR2 is YYNGEE. Trimming cost V 3 bases and J 0 bases, with 10 bases left between them. CDR3 length: 15 residues. The CDR3 spells CASSARGISGNTIYF. The CDR3 DNA reads TGTGCCAGCAGCGCCCGAGGAATCTCTGGAAACACCATATATTTT.

The V call is TRBV29-1, the J call TRBJ2-2, with 10 bases matching TRBD1. This CDR3 region has 15 residues. Germline values: CDR1 SQVTM, CDR2 ANQGSEA. After removal of 5 bases from V and 0 bases from J, the junction contained 3 bases not matched to a gene. CDR3 amino acids: CSVPGQGSNTGELFF. CDR3 in DNA: TGCAGCGTTCCGGGACAGGGGTCGAACACCGGGGAGCTGTTTTTT.

The gene calls are TRBV6-5 and TRBJ2-7; D not certain. Germline V lookup: CDR1 MNHEY, CDR2 SVGAGI. V was clipped by 6 bases and J by 0 bases, with 9 bases between them. The CDR3 totals 13 residues. CDR3 sequence (DNA): TGTGCCAGCAGGATACAGTCCTCCTACGAGCAGTACTTC. Its protein product is CASRIQSSYEQYF.

The sample holds a few counts of this clone. The J gene is TRBJ1-1, the V gene TRBV7-9; 7 bases fit TRBD1. CDR1 and CDR2 (germline): SEHNR, FQNEAQ (reference sequence). J was trimmed by 5 bases and V by 4 bases; bases with no gene match: 4. CDR3 length: 13 amino acids. For the CDR3, the DNA is TGTGCCAGCAGCTCCACAGGGGAAACTGAAGCTTTCTTT. Translating it yields CASSSTGETEAFF.

V usage is TRBV27 and J usage is TRBJ2-1; possibly TRBD2 for D (6 bases). The CDR3 runs to 15 residues. CDR1 and CDR2 (germline): MNHEY, SMNVEV (reference sequence). V lost 0 bases to trimming and J lost 8 bases, with 14 bases between them. CDR3 sequence reads: CASSLSIAGGDEQFF. CDR3 sequence (DNA): TGTGCCAGCAGTTTATCGATAGCCGGGGGTGATGAGCAGTTCTTC.

The chain joins TRBV2 to TRBJ1-3; 8 nucleotides match TRBD1. Germline V lookup: CDR1 SNHLY, CDR2 FYNNEI. Unmatched junction bases numbered 7, after V lost 6 bases and J lost 0 bases. The length of the CDR3 is 16 residues. This CDR3 is CASSWTGLGSGNTIYF. The CDR3 DNA reads TGTGCCAGCAGCTGGACAGGGCTAGGCTCTGGAAACACCATATATTTT.